A single sample gave rise to the 3 T cell receptor beta chains below, sequenced in a study of CD8 T cells in ankylosing spondylitis. TCRdb processed the 5' RACE reads anew with MiXCR; each CDR3 protein has one entry. The data show about 240,000 distinct CDR3 sequences, 8% to 9.5% seen once. The sequencing sample was made of blood, either unsorted or a sorted T cell fraction (not recorded which). Receptor source: a male donor with ankylosing spondylitis or in good health (not recorded which).

This clonotype has a count of ten or more. The V call is TRBV27, the J call TRBJ2-7; possible D gene TRBD1, 5 bases. The CDR3 is made up of 13 amino acids. CDR1 MNHEY and CDR2 SMNVEV come from the germline V gene (reference sequence). Trimming cost V 0 bases and J 6 bases, with 9 bases left between them. CDR3 sequence reads: CASSLSRTTEQYF. In nucleotides, the CDR3 is TGTGCCAGCAGTTTATCCCGGACAACCGAGCAGTACTTC.

This clonotype was recorded many times. The rearrangement uses TRBV30 and TRBJ1-5, with D possibly matching TRBD1 (5 bases). This CDR3 contains 13 residues. Trimming left V 0 bases short and J 5 bases short, with 8 bases between. Per germline, CDR1 GTSNPN and CDR2 SVGIG (reference sequence). CDR3 DNA: TGTGCCTGGAGTGTACAGACAGATCAGCCCCAGCATTTT. Residues: CAWSVQTDQPQHF.

This clonotype was seen ten or more times. The chain carries TRBV7-2 and TRBJ1-5; no clear D. This CDR3 has 15 residues. The V and J ends lost 3 bases and 3 bases respectively, with 12 bases between them. In germline, CDR1 is SGHTA, CDR2 FQGNSA. The CDR3 reads CASSFNGPFNQPQHF. DNA for the CDR3: TGTGCCAGCAGCTTCAACGGGCCCTTCAATCAGCCCCAGCATTTT. Complete variable domain (other parts from reference TRBV7-2 and TRBJ1-5): GAGVSQSPSNKVTEKGKDVELRCDPISGHTALYWYRQSLGQGLEFLIYFQGNSAPDKSGLPSDRFSAERTGGSVSTLTIQRTQQEDSAVYLCASSFNGPFNQPQHFGDGTRLSIL.